There are a few counts of the clone carrying this T cell receptor beta chain. Its target is not known. TCRdb fed the 5' RACE reads into MiXCR, producing one record per CDR3 protein. The table records about 700,000 distinct CDR3 sequences, around 8.6% of them present only once. This record belongs to a study of identical twins. The CDR3 consists of 11 residues. V lost 1 base and J lost 7, with 8 bases in between. From germline, CDR1 is DFQATT and CDR2 SNEGSKA (reference sequence). Whole-study findings and limits: Cord blood beta clonotypes that were abundant carried fewer insertions, and memory repertoires showed no such trend.

A further study also used this sample, focusing on yellow fever vaccine responses in identical twins.

Sequenced input: PBMCs. The rearrangement links TRBV20-1 to TRBJ2-7; D call uncertain. This TCR came from a woman aged 18-35 years in good health. The CDR3 nucleotides read TGCAGTGCTAGAGTCGGACGGGAGCAGTACTTC. It translates to CSARVGREQYF.